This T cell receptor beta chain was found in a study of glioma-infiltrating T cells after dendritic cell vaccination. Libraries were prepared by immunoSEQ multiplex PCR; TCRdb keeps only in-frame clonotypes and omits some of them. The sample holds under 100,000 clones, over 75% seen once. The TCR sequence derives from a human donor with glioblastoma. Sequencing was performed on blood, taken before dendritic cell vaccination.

In DNA form, the CDR3 reads TGTGCCAGCAGCCGCTGGAGCGGGGGGGCGGAGACCCAGTACTTC. Encoded protein: CASSRWSGGAETQYF. J is TRBJ2-5 and V is TRBV4-2; 10 nucleotides align to TRBD2. With V trimmed by 4 bases and J by 5 bases, 7 bases remained unmatched. The length of the CDR3 is 15 residues. The V gene's germline CDR1 is LGHNA and CDR2 YNFKEQ.